These T cell receptor beta chains were read from a single sample in a study of cytomegalovirus exposure and HLA in healthy donors. TCRdb keeps only in-frame clones here, not all; method: immunoSEQ multiplex PCR. Of roughly 130,000 clones listed, around three fifths were seen once; the top ten hold more than 6.5%. The specimen was PBMCs. Every receptor here comes from a woman between 40 and 55 years old in good health and CMV-seropositive. CDR3s include the opening cysteine and the closing phenylalanine or tryptophan. Fields, in order: clone size, V gene, D gene, J gene, CDR3 protein, CDR3 DNA. D genes are given only for firm matches. Only some rows state a clone size, as once, few, many or a class for expanded clones.

>few|TRBV27|TRBD2|TRBJ2-1
CASSEPGLAGIWGSNEQFF
TGTGCCAGCAGTGAGCCGGGACTAGCGGGGATTTGGGGATCCAATGAGCAGTTCTTC
>.|TRBV19|TRBD1|TRBJ1-3
CASSMGLTGGPGNTIYF
TGTGCCAGTAGTATGGGGCTGACAGGGGGCCCTGGAAACACCATATATTTT
>.|TRBV28|TRBD1|TRBJ2-2
CASSLGQGATGELFF
TGTGCCAGCAGTTTGGGGCAGGGGGCGACCGGGGAGCTGTTTTTT
>once|TRBV7-2|TRBD1|TRBJ2-7
CASSVGQGTYYEQYF
TGTGCCAGCAGCGTAGGACAGGGCACTTACTACGAGCAGTACTTC
>.|TRBV5-1|.|TRBJ2-1
CASSLQKNEQFF
TGCGCCAGCAGCTTGCAGAAGAATGAGCAGTTCTTC
>.|TRBV2|.|TRBJ2-3
CASSDVQSDTQYF
TGTGCCAGCAGTGACGTGCAGTCAGATACGCAGTATTTT
>.|TRBV11-3|.|TRBJ2-2
CASSLARNTGELFF
TGTGCCAGCAGCTTAGCCAGGAACACCGGGGAGCTGTTTTTT
>.|TRBV4-2|TRBD2|TRBJ2-4
CASSQTSGGSKNIQYF
TGTGCCAGCAGCCAAACTAGCGGGGGGTCCAAAAACATTCAGTACTTC
>.|TRBV6-5|.|TRBJ1-2
CASSYDRDIIGGYPF
TGTGCCAGCAGTTACGACCGGGACATTATAGGTGGCTACCCCTTC
>.|TRBV30|TRBD1|TRBJ1-6
CAWKTGLNSPLHF
TGTGCCTGGAAGACAGGGTTGAATTCACCCCTCCACTTT
>few|TRBV9|TRBD1|TRBJ1-1
CASSVGAQGATEAFF
TGTGCCAGCAGCGTAGGGGCCCAGGGGGCGACTGAAGCTTTCTTT
>.|TRBV6-1|TRBD1|TRBJ2-7
CASILGTGGNYEQYF
TGTGCCAGCATCCTTGGGACAGGGGGCAACTACGAGCAGTACTTC
>once|TRBV5-1|TRBD2|TRBJ2-1
CASSLGAGGTNEQFF
TGCGCCAGCAGCTTGGGAGCGGGAGGAACCAATGAGCAGTTCTTC
>.|TRBV7-8|.|TRBJ1-3
CASSLGTYRGSGNTIYF
TGTGCCAGCAGCTTAGGTACCTACCGAGGATCTGGAAACACCATATATTTT
>.|TRBV11-2|.|TRBJ2-7
CASSPHYEQYF
TGTGCCAGCAGCCCCCACTACGAGCAGTACTTC
>.|TRBV29-1|.|TRBJ2-7
CSVDTGGEQYF
TGCAGCGTTGATACCGGCGGCGAGCAGTACTTC
>.|TRBV6-6|.|TRBJ2-7
CASTDFTPSYEQYF
TGTGCCAGCACCGACTTCACACCCTCCTACGAGCAGTACTTC
>.|TRBV19|TRBD1|TRBJ2-3
CATDGQGNTDTQYF
TGTGCCACCGATGGACAGGGTAACACAGATACGCAGTATTTT
>once|TRBV2|.|TRBJ2-3
CASSDLATDTQYF
TGTGCCAGCAGTGATCTAGCCACAGATACGCAGTATTTT
>once|TRBV15|TRBD1|TRBJ1-2
CATSRGTGEVGYTF
TGTGCCACCAGCAGAGGGACAGGGGAGGTGGGCTACACCTTC
>.|TRBV6-1|TRBD2|TRBJ2-1
CASSESSGTWHEQFF
TGTGCCAGCAGTGAATCTAGCGGGACCTGGCATGAGCAGTTCTTC
>.|TRBV2|.|TRBJ2-2
CASTLTSSGGELFF
TGTGCCAGCACCCTGACTAGTTCTGGCGGGGAGCTGTTTTTT
>.|TRBV6-5|.|TRBJ1-2
CASRDKLYGYTF
TGTGCCAGCAGGGACAAGCTATATGGCTACACCTTC
>.|TRBV10-1|.|TRBJ2-6
CASSGRGPGANVLTF
TGCGCCAGCAGTGGTAGGGGCCCTGGGGCCAACGTCCTGACTTTC
>few|TRBV7-8|.|TRBJ2-7
CASSLTRNSYEQYF
TGTGCCAGCAGCTTGACCCGGAACAGCTACGAGCAGTACTTC
>.|TRBV28|TRBD1|TRBJ2-5
CASSSGQDRETQYF
TGTGCCAGCAGTTCCGGACAGGACCGAGAGACCCAGTACTTC
>once|TRBV27|.|TRBJ1-2
CASSLLGRFPYGYTF
TGTGCCAGCAGTCTCCTAGGTCGATTCCCCTATGGCTACACCTTC
>.|TRBV27|TRBD1|TRBJ1-2
CASSLARGTGPTNYGYTF
TGTGCCAGCAGTTTAGCGAGGGGGACAGGGCCTACTAACTATGGCTACACCTTC
>.|TRBV7-3|.|TRBJ2-1
CASSSPGSGNEQFF
TGTGCCAGCAGCTCGCCTGGGAGCGGCAATGAGCAGTTCTTC
>.|TRBV5-6|.|TRBJ1-1
CASSLANQGQTEAFF
TGTGCCAGCAGCTTGGCCAACCAGGGCCAGACTGAAGCTTTCTTT
>.|TRBV6-4|.|TRBJ2-2
CASSDKADTGELFF
TGTGCCAGCAGTGACAAGGCGGACACCGGGGAGCTGTTTTTT
>.|TRBV19|.|TRBJ1-4
CASSIGEREGPEKLFF
TGTGCCAGTAGTATCGGTGAACGGGAGGGCCCTGAAAAACTGTTTTTT
>.|TRBV5-6|.|TRBJ2-7
CASTRGRKFYEQYF
TGTGCCAGCACCCGCGGTAGAAAATTCTACGAGCAGTACTTC
>.|TRBV7-7|.|TRBJ2-5
CASSLGGNSRETQYF
TGTGCTAGCAGCTTAGGAGGGAATAGCAGGGAGACCCAGTACTTC
>.|TRBV7-6|.|TRBJ1-5
CASSPSAGEEQPQHF
TGTGCCAGCAGCCCCTCGGCGGGGGAGGAGCAGCCCCAGCATTTT
>.|TRBV5-4|TRBD1|TRBJ1-2
CASSSMPRGRPLYGYTF
TGTGCCAGCAGCTCCATGCCAAGGGGGCGTCCACTCTATGGCTACACCTTC
>.|TRBV23-1|.|TRBJ2-7
CASSQLCTGSIYEQYF
TGCGCCAGCAGTCAATTATGTACAGGCTCCATCTACGAGCAGTACTTC
>.|TRBV6-4|TRBD1|TRBJ2-1
CASSDSDRGEQFF
TGTGCCAGCAGTGACTCCGACAGGGGTGAGCAGTTCTTC
>few|TRBV5-1|TRBD2|TRBJ2-2
CASSLGTSGRLAGELFF
TGCGCCAGCAGCTTGGGGACTAGCGGGAGGCTGGCCGGGGAGCTGTTTTTT
>.|TRBV6-1|.|TRBJ1-2
CAITGLLNYGYTF
TGTGCCATCACAGGGCTCCTTAACTATGGCTACACCTTC
>.|TRBV19|TRBD1|TRBJ1-2
CASRKQGDDYGYTF
TGTGCCAGTAGAAAACAGGGGGACGACTATGGCTACACCTTC
>.|TRBV6-5|TRBD2|TRBJ2-7
CASIASGSSYEQYF
TGTGCCAGCATCGCCAGCGGGAGCTCCTACGAGCAGTACTTC
>.|TRBV5-4|.|TRBJ2-7
CASSLARVPYEQYF
TGTGCCAGCAGCTTGGCCAGGGTTCCCTACGAGCAGTACTTC
>.|TRBV19|TRBD1|TRBJ1-4
CASSIRDRGFGTNEKLFF
TGTGCCAGTAGTATCCGGGACAGGGGATTCGGAACTAATGAAAAACTGTTTTTT
>.|TRBV6-1|.|TRBJ1-5
CASSERSQGQPQHF
TGTGCCAGCAGTGAAAGGTCCCAGGGGCAGCCCCAGCATTTT
>few|TRBV2|.|TRBJ1-5
CASGGGRDQPQHF
TGTGCCAGCGGGGGGGGGCGAGATCAGCCCCAGCATTTT
>.|TRBV6-6|TRBD1|TRBJ1-1
CASRPTGDLTEAFF
TGTGCCAGCAGACCTACAGGGGACCTTACTGAAGCTTTCTTT
>.|TRBV28|.|TRBJ2-1
CASSFGGPYNEQFF
TGTGCCAGCAGTTTTGGCGGGCCCTACAATGAGCAGTTCTTC
>few|TRBV7-8|.|TRBJ1-4
CASSLLPGLDEKLFF
TGTGCCAGCAGCTTATTACCGGGACTCGATGAAAAACTGTTTTTT
>.|TRBV7-6|.|TRBJ2-7
CASSPRSYEDYEQYF
TGTGCCAGCAGCCCTCGATCGTACGAGGACTACGAGCAGTACTTC
>few|TRBV7-8|.|TRBJ2-5
CASSSPPDSQETQYF
TGTGCCAGCAGTTCTCCCCCCGACAGCCAAGAGACCCAGTACTTC
>.|TRBV18|.|TRBJ2-3
CASSPRGSGTDTQYF
TGTGCCAGCTCACCAAGAGGGAGCGGCACAGATACGCAGTATTTT
>.|TRBV20-1|TRBD2|TRBJ2-5
CSRLAEETQYF
TGCAGTAGACTAGCGGAAGAGACCCAGTACTTC